This T cell receptor (beta chain) was retrieved from a study of T cell changes during pregnancy in multiple sclerosis. This table comes from immunoSEQ multiplex PCR, and its TCRdb copy is limited to in-frame clones, with some not included. The table records 90,000 to 120,000 clones, 90% to 95% of them present only once. The V gene end was trimmed by 4 bases and the J gene end by 0 bases; junction bases not matched to a gene: 6. CDR1 LNHDA and CDR2 SQIVND come from the germline V gene (reference sequence). This CDR3 is 15 amino acids long. The clonotype was recovered from a female donor with multiple sclerosis, enrolled in a pregnancy study. The V and J genes are TRBV19 and TRBJ2-7; the match to TRBD1 covers 7 bases. Specimen: peripheral blood, collected in the second trimester of pregnancy. CDR3 nucleotide sequence: TGTGCCAGTAGTACTCCTGGGACAGTCTCCTACGAGCAGTACTTC. This translates into CASSTPGTVSYEQYF.